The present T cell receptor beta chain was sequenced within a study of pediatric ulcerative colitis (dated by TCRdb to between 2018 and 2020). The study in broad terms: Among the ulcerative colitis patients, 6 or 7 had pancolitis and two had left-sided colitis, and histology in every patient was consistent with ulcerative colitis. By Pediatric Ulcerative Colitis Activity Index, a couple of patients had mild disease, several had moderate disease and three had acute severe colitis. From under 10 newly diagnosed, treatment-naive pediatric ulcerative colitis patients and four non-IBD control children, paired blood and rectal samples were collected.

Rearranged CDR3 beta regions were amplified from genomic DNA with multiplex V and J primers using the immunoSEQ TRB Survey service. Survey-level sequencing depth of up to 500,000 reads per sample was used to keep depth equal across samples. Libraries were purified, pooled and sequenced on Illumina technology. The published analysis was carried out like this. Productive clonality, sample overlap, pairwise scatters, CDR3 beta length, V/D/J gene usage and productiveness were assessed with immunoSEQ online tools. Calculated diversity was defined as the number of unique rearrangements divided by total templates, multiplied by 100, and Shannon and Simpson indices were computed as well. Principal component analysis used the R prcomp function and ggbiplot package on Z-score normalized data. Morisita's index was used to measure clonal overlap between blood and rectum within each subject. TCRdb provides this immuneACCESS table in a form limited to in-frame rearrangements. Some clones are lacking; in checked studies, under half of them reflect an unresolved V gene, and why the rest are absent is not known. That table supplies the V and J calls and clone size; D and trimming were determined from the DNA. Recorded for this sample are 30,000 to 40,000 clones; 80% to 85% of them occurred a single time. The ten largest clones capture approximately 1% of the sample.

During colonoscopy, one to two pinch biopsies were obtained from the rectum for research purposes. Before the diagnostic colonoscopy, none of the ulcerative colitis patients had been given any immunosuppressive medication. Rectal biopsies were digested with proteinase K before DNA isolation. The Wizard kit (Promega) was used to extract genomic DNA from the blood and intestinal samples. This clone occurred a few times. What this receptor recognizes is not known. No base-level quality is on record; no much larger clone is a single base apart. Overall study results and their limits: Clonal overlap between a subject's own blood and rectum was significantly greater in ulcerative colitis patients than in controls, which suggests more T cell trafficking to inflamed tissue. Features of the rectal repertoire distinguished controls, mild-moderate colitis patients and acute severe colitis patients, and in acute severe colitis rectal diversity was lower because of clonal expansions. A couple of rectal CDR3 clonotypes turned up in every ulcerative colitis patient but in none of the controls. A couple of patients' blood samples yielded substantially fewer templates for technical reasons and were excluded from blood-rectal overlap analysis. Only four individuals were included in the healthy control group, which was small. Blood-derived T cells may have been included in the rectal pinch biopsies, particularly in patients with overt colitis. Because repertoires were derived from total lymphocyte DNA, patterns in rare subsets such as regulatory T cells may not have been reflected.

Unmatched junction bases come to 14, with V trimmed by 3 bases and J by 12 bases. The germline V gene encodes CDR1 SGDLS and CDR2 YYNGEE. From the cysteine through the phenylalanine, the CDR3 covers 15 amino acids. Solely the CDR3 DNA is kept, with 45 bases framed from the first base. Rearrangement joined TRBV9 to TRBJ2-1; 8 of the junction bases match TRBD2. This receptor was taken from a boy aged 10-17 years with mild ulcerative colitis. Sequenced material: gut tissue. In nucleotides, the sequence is TGTGCCAGCAGCGGCCCCGGGGGGGACCTCTTGGCGCAGTTCTTC. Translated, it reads CASSGPGGDLLAQFF.